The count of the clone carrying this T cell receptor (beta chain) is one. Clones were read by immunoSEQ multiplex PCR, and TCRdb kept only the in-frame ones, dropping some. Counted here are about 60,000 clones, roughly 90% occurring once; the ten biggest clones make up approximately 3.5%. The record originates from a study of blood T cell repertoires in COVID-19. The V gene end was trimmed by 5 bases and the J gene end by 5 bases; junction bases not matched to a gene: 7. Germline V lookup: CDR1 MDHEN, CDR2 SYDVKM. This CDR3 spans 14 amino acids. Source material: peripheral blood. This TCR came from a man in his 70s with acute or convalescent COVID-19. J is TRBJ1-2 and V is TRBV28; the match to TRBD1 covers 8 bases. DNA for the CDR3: TGTGCCAGCAGTCTTCGCGGACAGGGATATGGCTACACCTTC. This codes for CASSLRGQGYGYTF.